This entry lists 10 T cell receptor beta chains sequenced from one sample in a study of blood T cell repertoires in COVID-19. Repertoires were generated with immunoSEQ multiplex PCR, while TCRdb's copy carries only in-frame clones and drops some. The repertoire has 95,000 to 150,000 clones, approximately 85% of them found once; the top ten carry approximately 6.6%. The source material was peripheral blood. The receptor set was obtained from an elderly man with active or convalescent COVID-19.

V and J are TRBV28 and TRBJ1-2, with a weak D call TRBD1 (5 bases). There are 13 residues in the CDR3. The V gene's germline CDR1 is MDHEN and CDR2 SYDVKM. V lost 1 base to trimming and J lost 8 bases, with 11 bases between them. Here the CDR3 DNA reads TGTGCCAGCAGTTTATCTGGGGCGACAGGCTACACCTTC. This encodes CASSLSGATGYTF.

The chain couples TRBV6-2 or TRBV6-3 to TRBJ1-1; D remains unclear. The CDR3 extends over 15 amino acids. V was cut by 1 base and J by 3 bases, with 12 bases left in between. Germline V gene sequence: CDR1 MNHEY, CDR2 SVGEGT. The CDR3 sequence: CASSYYLGSDTEAFF. For the CDR3, the DNA is TGTGCCAGCAGTTACTATTTAGGGAGCGACACTGAAGCTTTCTTT.

This clone has only one observation. The chain is built from TRBV7-3 and TRBJ2-7; 7 nucleotides align to TRBD1. Unmatched junction bases numbered 9, after V lost 4 bases and J lost 6 bases. The CDR3 covers 14 residues. The germline gives CDR1 SGHTA, CDR2 FQGTGA. The CDR3 region is CASSSNRDSSEQYF. The CDR3, as DNA: TGTGCCAGCAGCTCGAACCGGGACAGTAGCGAGCAGTACTTC.

Only one count was recorded for this clone. The chain is built from TRBV12-3 or TRBV12-4 and TRBJ2-7, with TRBD2 matching 7 bases. The J segment lost 4 bases and the V segment lost 8 bases, leaving 8 bases of the junction unmatched. The CDR3 consists of 13 residues. The CDR3 here is CASRGVGNYEQYF. The CDR3 nucleotides are TGTGCCAGCCGGGGGGTCGGTAATTACGAGCAGTACTTC.

The rearrangement uses TRBV29-1 and TRBJ1-2, with D unresolved. Germline values: CDR1 SQVTM, CDR2 ANQGSEA. CDR3 size: 10 residues. The V and J ends lost 6 bases and 4 bases respectively, with 6 bases between them. This CDR3 reads CSVLFYGYTF. In DNA form, the CDR3 reads TGCAGCGTATTATTCTATGGCTACACCTTC.

This chain connects TRBV27 to TRBJ2-5; 7 positions match TRBD2. V shed 3 bases, J shed 5 bases, and the junction held 3 bases outside the gene matches. Germline V gene sequence: CDR1 MNHEY, CDR2 SMNVEV (reference sequence). The length of the CDR3 is 13 residues. This CDR3 is CASSFWGGETQYF. Here the CDR3 DNA reads TGTGCCAGCAGTTTTTGGGGAGGGGAGACCCAGTACTTC.

The V and J genes are TRBV2 and TRBJ1-5; the D gene is possibly TRBD1 (6 bases). Trimming stripped 7 bases from V and 3 bases from J, with 16 bases between. Germline loops: CDR1 SNHLY, CDR2 FYNNEI. The CDR3 is 15 residues long. The CDR3: CASTRAPGDNQPQHF. CDR3 sequence (DNA): TGTGCCAGCACCAGGGCCCCAGGGGACAATCAGCCCCAGCATTTT.

V is TRBV7-2 and J is TRBJ2-5; D is possibly TRBD2 (6 bases). CDR3 length equals 14 residues. V gave up 4 bases and J gave up 5 bases, with 14 bases separating them. Germline CDR1 reads SGHTA; CDR2 reads FQGNSA. This chain's CDR3 is CASSSGGGEETQYF. The DNA of the CDR3 is TGTGCCAGCAGCTCGGGCGGAGGGGAGGAGACCCAGTACTTC.

The rearrangement uses TRBV4-2 and TRBJ2-1; 14 nucleotides align to TRBD2. The CDR3 totals 17 residues. J was trimmed by 9 bases and V by 2 bases; bases with no gene match: 9. Looked up from germline, CDR1 is LGHNA and CDR2 is YNFKEQ. CDR3 sequence reads: CASSQPGTSGSFGEQFF. CDR3 sequence (DNA): TGTGCCAGCAGCCAACCTGGGACTAGCGGGAGCTTCGGTGAGCAGTTCTTC.

The chain combines TRBV3-1 (or the pseudogene TRBV3-2) with TRBJ1-1; the D gene is possibly TRBD1 (6 bases). CDR3 length: 14 residues. Per the germline V gene, CDR1 is LGHDT and CDR2 is YNNKEL (reference sequence). The V end was cut by 8 bases, the J end by 4 bases, with 17 bases between. This chain's CDR3 is CASLPGGAGTEAFF. The CDR3 region has the DNA TGTGCCAGCCTCCCCGGGGGGGCGGGCACTGAAGCTTTCTTT.